The 29 T cell receptor beta chains given below trace back to one sample, sequenced in a study of shared clonotypes between healthy human individuals. The data were produced by immunoSEQ multiplex PCR, yet TCRdb's version contains in-frame clones alone and is incomplete. The data show around 500,000 clones, over 60% seen once. The sample comprised PBMCs. Receptors originate from a woman between 40 and 50 years old in good health. Some clones in this sample may be carry-over from other donors' samples.

CDR3 protein: CASSLMAGGGPDTQYF. CDR3 DNA sequence: TGTGCCAGCAGCTTAATGGCGGGAGGGGGCCCAGATACGCAGTATTTT. The rearrangement links TRBV7-2 to TRBJ2-3, with TRBD2 identical over 9 bases. The germline V gene encodes CDR1 SGHTA and CDR2 FQGNSA. The CDR3 extends over 16 amino acids. J gave up 4 bases and V 2 bases, and 7 bases lay outside the gene matches.

This clone was recorded a few times. CDR3 sequence reads: CASSLRTGNSYEQYF. The CDR3 DNA reads TGCGCCAGCAGCTTACGGACAGGGAACTCCTACGAGCAGTACTTC. V usage is TRBV5-1 and J usage is TRBJ2-7, with TRBD1 matching 8 bases. Per the germline V gene, CDR1 is SGHRS and CDR2 is YFSETQ. Trimming removed 2 bases from V and 0 bases from J; junction bases left unmatched: 4. The CDR3 runs to 15 residues.

The chain joins TRBV23-1 to TRBJ1-3; possibly TRBD1 for D (6 bases). TRBV23-1 belongs to the ORF category, with a function that is uncertain. The CDR3 sequence is 14 residues long. The V and J ends lost 7 bases and 0 bases respectively, with 10 bases between them. CDR3 loop: CASITGISGNTIYF. DNA of the CDR3: TGCGCCAGCATAACAGGGATCTCTGGAAACACCATATATTTT.

This clone occurred once. V usage is TRBV15 and J usage is TRBJ2-7; D might be TRBD1 (6 bases). V lost 5 bases and J 6 bases, leaving 17 bases between the germline ends. CDR1 LNHNV and CDR2 YYDKDF come from the germline V gene (reference sequence). The CDR3 spans 14 residues. CDR3 bases: TGTGCCACCAGCGCAGGGGACACGGAATCCGAGCAGTACTTC. Its protein product is CATSAGDTESEQYF.

The chain links TRBV18 to TRBJ2-7; 8 bases align to TRBD1. Germline V gene data show CDR1 as KGHSH and CDR2 as LQKENI. V shed 0 bases and J 5 bases; nucleotides not matched to a gene: 3. The CDR3 is 14 amino acids. CDR3 sequence reads: CASSPPLTGDEQYF. CDR3 sequence (DNA): TGTGCCAGCTCACCACCGTTGACAGGGGACGAGCAGTACTTC.

The V call is TRBV4-3, the J call TRBJ2-7; 8 positions agree with TRBD2. J lost 2 bases, V lost 4 bases, and 4 bases had no gene match. Per the germline V gene, CDR1 is LGHNA and CDR2 is YSLEER. The CDR3 covers 14 residues. The CDR3 DNA reads TGCGCCAGCAGCCGAGCGGGAGCCGCCTACGAGCAGTACTTC. Its translation is CASSRAGAAYEQYF.

The chain recombines TRBV2 with TRBJ2-2; 10 bases agree with TRBD2. The CDR3 is 21 residues long. The germline gives CDR1 SNHLY, CDR2 FYNNEI. V lost 7 bases, J lost 4 bases, and 24 bases stayed unmatched. This chain's CDR3 is CASMGGMVGLAGVARTGELFF. CDR3 bases: TGTGCCAGCATGGGAGGGATGGTGGGGCTAGCGGGAGTTGCCCGCACCGGGGAGCTGTTTTTT.

The chain uses TRBV28 and TRBJ1-6, with a tentative D call TRBD1 (6 bases). Germline loops: CDR1 MDHEN, CDR2 SYDVKM. The CDR3 covers 14 residues. The ends were cut back, 7 bases at V and 6 bases at J, with 13 bases in the middle. The DNA for the CDR3 is TGTGCCAGCAACCAACAGGGCGCTAATTCACCCCTCCACTTT. Translation gives CASNQQGANSPLHF.

The J gene is TRBJ2-7, the V gene TRBV21-1. TRBV21-1 is listed as a pseudogene. The CDR3 consists of 16 residues. The chain's CDR3 is CASSKPLPGDPYEQYF. CDR3 coding DNA: TGTGCCAGCAGCAAACCACTCCCTGGGGACCCCTACGAGCAGTACTTC.

The V call is TRBV6-1, the J call TRBJ2-7; 9 bases line up with TRBD2. CDR3 length: 15 amino acids. Per the germline V gene, CDR1 is MNHNS and CDR2 is SASEGT. V shed 6 bases and J 1 base; nucleotides not matched to a gene: 7. For the CDR3, the DNA is TGTGCCAGCAGATCCTTAGCGGGGGCTTCCTACGAGCAGTACTTC. This sequence encodes CASRSLAGASYEQYF.

The chain is built from TRBV7-9 and TRBJ2-6, with unresolved D. V lost 2 bases and J 0 bases, leaving 8 bases between the germline ends. This CDR3 region has 16 residues. The germline V gene encodes CDR1 SEHNR and CDR2 FQNEAQ (reference sequence). The CDR3 DNA sequence: TGTGCCAGCAGCTTATTCGCATCCTCTGGGGCCAACGTCCTGACTTTC. Its translation: CASSLFASSGANVLTF. Together with reference TRBV7-9 and TRBJ2-6, the CDR3 gives the full variable domain: DTGVSQNPRHKITKRGQNVTFRCDPISEHNRLYWYRQTLGQGPEFLTYFQNEAQLEKSRLLSDRFSAERPKGSFSTLEIQRTEQGDSAMYLCASSLFASSGANVLTFGAGSRLTVL.

J is TRBJ2-2 and V is TRBV6-5, with 7 positions matching TRBD1. After removal of 6 bases from V and 7 bases from J, the junction contained 5 bases not matched to a gene. The germline CDR1 and CDR2 sequences are MNHEY and SVGAGI. The CDR3 length is 13 residues. DNA for the CDR3: TGTGCCAGCAGCCCCACAGGGGACGGGGAGCTGTTTTTT. The encoded protein is CASSPTGDGELFF.

This chain joins TRBV4-2 and TRBJ2-1; D not certain. Trimming stripped 0 bases from V and 10 bases from J, with 10 bases between. CDR3 length: 13 amino acids. Germline CDR1 is LGHNA and CDR2 is YNFKEQ. The CDR3 loop reads CASSQDIGREQFF. The CDR3 nucleotides are TGTGCCAGCAGCCAAGATATCGGCCGCGAGCAGTTCTTC.

This chain joins TRBV21-1 and TRBJ2-5; TRBD2, the D gene given by the table, was not confirmed from the DNA. The end of the DNA fits TRBJ2-7 better, so the J call may be wrong. TRBV21-1 counts as a pseudogene. The CDR3 is made up of 16 amino acids. CDR3 loop: CASSKYRREITYEQYF. DNA of the CDR3: TGTGCCAGCAGCAAATATCGGCGGGAGATCACCTACGAGCAGTACTTC.

This clone appeared a single time. The chain couples TRBV9 to TRBJ2-6; TRBD1 matches at 10 bases. Germline assignment: CDR1 SGDLS and CDR2 YYNGEE. V lost 4 bases and J lost 4; bases outside the gene matches: 8. The CDR3 runs to 17 residues. CDR3 DNA: TGTGCCAGCAGCCCACAGGACAGGGGGAGCGGGGCCAACGTCCTGACTTTC. This translates into CASSPQDRGSGANVLTF.

This chain connects TRBV11-2 to TRBJ1-4; TRBD1 matches 8 bases. There are 15 residues in the CDR3. Germline CDR1 is SGHAT and CDR2 is FQNNGV. V trimming: 4 bases; J trimming: 8 bases; junction bases outside the gene matches: 9. The chain's CDR3 is CASSYPDRVGEKLFF. Written as DNA, the CDR3 is TGTGCCAGCAGCTACCCGGACAGGGTGGGCGAAAAACTGTTTTTT.

This clone was counted only a few times. One end of the junction varies from germline; a read error may be responsible. This chain links TRBV3-1 (or the pseudogene TRBV3-2) with TRBJ1-3; no firm D call. CDR1 and CDR2 (germline): LGHDT, YNNKEL (reference sequence). The CDR3 is made up of 8 amino acids. This CDR3 reads CASSTRYF. As DNA, the CDR3 is TGTGCCAGCAGCACCAGATATTTT.

The gene calls are TRBV7-9 and TRBJ2-5; D may match TRBD1 or TRBD2 (5 bases each). V lost 8 bases and J 5 bases, leaving 15 bases between the germline ends. This CDR3 region has 13 residues. Germline-derived CDR1 and CDR2 are SEHNR and FQNEAQ (reference sequence). CDR3 bases: TGTGCCAGCTCCGGGGCGTTTGGGGAGACCCAGTACTTC. This translates into CASSGAFGETQYF. The variable domain in full, completed from reference TRBV7-9 and TRBJ2-5, reads DTGVSQNPRHKITKRGQNVTFRCDPISEHNRLYWYRQTLGQGPEFLTYFQNEAQLEKSRLLSDRFSAERPKGSFSTLEIQRTEQGDSAMYLCASSGAFGETQYFGPGTRLLVL.

This clone appeared a few times. Other DNA sequences in this sample translate to the same CDR3. The V and J genes are TRBV5-1 and TRBJ2-5, with D possibly being TRBD1 (6 bases). This CDR3 contains 13 residues. In germline, CDR1 is SGHRS, CDR2 YFSETQ. Trimming stripped 3 bases from V and 1 base from J, with 7 bases between. The CDR3 sequence: CASSWDIQETQYF. The CDR3 DNA reads as TGCGCCAGCAGCTGGGACATCCAAGAGACCCAGTACTTC.

The rearrangement uses TRBV19 and TRBJ2-3; 8 positions agree with TRBD1. The CDR3 spans 14 residues. Losses at the gene ends were 7 bases for V and 4 bases for J; bases not matched to a gene: 7. Germline V gene sequence: CDR1 LNHDA, CDR2 SQIVND (reference sequence). The CDR3 DNA reads as TGTGCCAGTAACTCAGGGGGCTTTTCAGATACGCAGTATTTT. This translates into CASNSGGFSDTQYF.

This chain links TRBV10-3 with TRBJ2-3; TRBD2 matches 11 bases. Germline assignment: CDR1 ENHRY and CDR2 SYGVKD. The V gene end was trimmed by 2 bases and the J gene end by 4 bases; junction bases not matched to a gene: 2. The CDR3 consists of 15 residues. This chain's CDR3 is CAISETSGSADTQYF. As DNA, the CDR3 is TGTGCCATCAGTGAGACTAGCGGGAGTGCAGATACGCAGTATTTT.

This chain joins TRBV28 and TRBJ1-2, with D uncertain. CDR3 length: 13 residues. Germline values: CDR1 MDHEN, CDR2 SYDVKM. V lost 6 bases and J lost 3, with 11 bases in between. The CDR3 reads CASSPNPDYGYTF. For the CDR3, the DNA is TGTGCCAGCAGCCCCAATCCTGACTATGGCTACACCTTC.

The rearrangement uses TRBV10-3 and TRBJ2-3; D might be TRBD2 (5 bases). Trimming stripped 6 bases from V and 5 bases from J, with 12 bases between. CDR1 and CDR2 (germline): ENHRY, SYGVKD. The CDR3 totals 13 residues. This CDR3 is CAISTGDGDTQYF. The CDR3 DNA is TGTGCCATCAGCACCGGGGATGGAGATACGCAGTATTTT.

In this sample, this clone turned up once. Written as DNA, the CDR3 is TGCAGTGCGGAGCGGCGCCCCGAGCAGTACTTC. This encodes CSAERRPEQYF. The chain links TRBV20-1 to TRBJ2-7, with a tentative D call TRBD2 (5 bases). The CDR3 sequence is 11 residues long. In germline, CDR1 is DFQATT, CDR2 SNEGSKA (reference sequence). Trimming took off 6 bases at V and 6 bases at J, with 12 bases between the two ends.

The V call is TRBV27, the J call TRBJ1-5, with D perhaps matching TRBD1 (6 bases). The CDR3 contains 14 residues. In germline, CDR1 is MNHEY, CDR2 SMNVEV (reference sequence). V was trimmed by 8 bases and J by 6 bases, leaving 17 bases between them. The CDR3, as DNA: TGTGCCAGCGTTACGGCACAGGGTCGTCAGCCCCAGCATTTT. Translating it yields CASVTAQGRQPQHF.

The V and J genes are TRBV7-9 and TRBJ1-2; D unclear. CDR3 size: 14 residues. Deletions cut 5 bases from V and 0 bases from J, with 10 bases between. Germline values: CDR1 SEHNR, CDR2 FQNEAQ (reference sequence). CDR3 bases: TGTGCCAGCAGCCCGCCCGAGGCTAACTATGGCTACACCTTC. Protein: CASSPPEANYGYTF.

The rearrangement uses TRBV2 and TRBJ1-4; D unclear. The germline gives CDR1 SNHLY, CDR2 FYNNEI. The CDR3 sequence is 14 residues long. The germline V and J ends were trimmed by 6 bases and 4 bases, with 12 bases remaining between them. The CDR3 protein is CASRDRTNNEKLFF. CDR3 bases: TGTGCCAGCAGAGACCGGACTAATAATGAAAAACTGTTTTTT.

This chain joins TRBV6-1 and TRBJ1-1, with no clear D. This CDR3 is 13 amino acids long. V lost 5 bases to trimming and J lost 6 bases, with 13 bases between them. The germline CDR1 and CDR2 sequences are MNHNS and SASEGT. The CDR3 nucleotides read TGTGCCAGCAGTATGGGAAACATCGCTGAAGCTTTCTTT. Translation: CASSMGNIAEAFF.

The chain carries TRBV10-3 and TRBJ1-1; D uncertain. The CDR3 totals 14 residues. Trimming took 3 bases from V and 1 from J, leaving 9 bases between them. Looked up from germline, CDR1 is ENHRY and CDR2 is SYGVKD. The CDR3: CAISETERNTEAFF. CDR3 nucleotide sequence: TGTGCCATCAGTGAAACCGAAAGGAACACTGAAGCTTTCTTT.